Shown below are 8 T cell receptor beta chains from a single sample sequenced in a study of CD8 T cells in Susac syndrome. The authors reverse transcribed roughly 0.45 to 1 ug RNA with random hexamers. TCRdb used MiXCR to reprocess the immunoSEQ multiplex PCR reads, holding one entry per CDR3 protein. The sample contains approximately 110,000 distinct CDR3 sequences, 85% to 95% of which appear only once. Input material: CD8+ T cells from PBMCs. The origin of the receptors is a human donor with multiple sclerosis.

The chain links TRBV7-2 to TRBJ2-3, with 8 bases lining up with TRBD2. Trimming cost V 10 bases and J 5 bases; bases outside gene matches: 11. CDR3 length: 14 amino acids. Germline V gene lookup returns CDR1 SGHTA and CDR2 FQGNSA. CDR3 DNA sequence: TGTGCCACCATTAGAGCGGGGGCCAGAGATACGCAGTATTTT. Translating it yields CATIRAGARDTQYF.

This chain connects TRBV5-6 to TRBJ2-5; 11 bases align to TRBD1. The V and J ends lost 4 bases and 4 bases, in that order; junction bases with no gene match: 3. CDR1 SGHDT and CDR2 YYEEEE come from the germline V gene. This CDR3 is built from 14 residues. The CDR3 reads CASSEGQGGETQYF. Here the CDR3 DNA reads TGTGCCAGCAGCGAGGGACAGGGGGGAGAGACCCAGTACTTC.

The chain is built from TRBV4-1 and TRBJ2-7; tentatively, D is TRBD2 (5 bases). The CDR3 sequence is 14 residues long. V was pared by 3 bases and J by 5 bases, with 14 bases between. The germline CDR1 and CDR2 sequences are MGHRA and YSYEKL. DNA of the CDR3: TGCGCCAGCAGCCAGGAGGTCCTCGGGAACGAGCAGTACTTC. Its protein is CASSQEVLGNEQYF.

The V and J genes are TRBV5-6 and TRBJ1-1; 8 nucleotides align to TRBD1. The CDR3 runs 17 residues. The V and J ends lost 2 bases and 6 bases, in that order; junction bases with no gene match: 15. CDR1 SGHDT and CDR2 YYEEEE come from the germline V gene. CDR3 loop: CASSFLSTGDLWAEAFF. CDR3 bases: TGTGCCAGCAGCTTTCTGTCGACAGGGGACCTTTGGGCTGAAGCTTTCTTT.

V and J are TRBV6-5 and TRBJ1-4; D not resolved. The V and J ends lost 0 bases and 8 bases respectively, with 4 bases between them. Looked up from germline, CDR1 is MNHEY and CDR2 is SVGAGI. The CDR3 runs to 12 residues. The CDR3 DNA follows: TGTGCCAGCAGTTACTCGCGGGAAAAACTGTTTTTT. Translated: CASSYSREKLFF.

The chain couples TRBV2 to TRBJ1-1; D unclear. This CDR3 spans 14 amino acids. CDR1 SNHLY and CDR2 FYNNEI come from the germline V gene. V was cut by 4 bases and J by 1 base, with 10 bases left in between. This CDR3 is CASSARKRNTEAFF. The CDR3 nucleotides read TGTGCCAGCAGTGCCAGGAAGAGGAACACTGAAGCTTTCTTT.

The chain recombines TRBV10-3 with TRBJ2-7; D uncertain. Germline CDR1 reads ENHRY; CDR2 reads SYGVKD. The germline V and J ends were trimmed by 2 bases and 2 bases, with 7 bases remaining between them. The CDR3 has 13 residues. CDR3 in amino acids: CAISEGPAYEQYV. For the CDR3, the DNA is TGTGCCATCAGTGAGGGCCCGGCCTACGAGCAGTACGTC.

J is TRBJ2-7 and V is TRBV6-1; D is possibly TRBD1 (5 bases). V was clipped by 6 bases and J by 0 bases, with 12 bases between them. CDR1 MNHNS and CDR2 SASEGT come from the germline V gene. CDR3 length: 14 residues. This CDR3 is CASRSTVLSYEQYF. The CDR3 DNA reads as TGTGCCAGCAGGTCGACAGTCCTCTCCTACGAGCAGTACTTC.